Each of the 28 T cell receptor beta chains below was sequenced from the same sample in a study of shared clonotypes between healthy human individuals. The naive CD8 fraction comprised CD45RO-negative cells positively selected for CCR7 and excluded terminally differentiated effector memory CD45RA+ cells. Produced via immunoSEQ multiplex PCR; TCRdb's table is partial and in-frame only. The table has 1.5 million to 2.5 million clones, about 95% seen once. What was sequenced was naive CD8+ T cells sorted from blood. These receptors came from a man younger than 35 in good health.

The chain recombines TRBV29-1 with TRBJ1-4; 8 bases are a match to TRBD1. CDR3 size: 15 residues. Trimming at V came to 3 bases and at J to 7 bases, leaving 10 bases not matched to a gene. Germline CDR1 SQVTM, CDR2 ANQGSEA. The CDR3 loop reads CSVESTGGLGEKLFF. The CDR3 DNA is TGCAGCGTTGAGAGTACAGGGGGATTGGGTGAAAAACTGTTTTTT. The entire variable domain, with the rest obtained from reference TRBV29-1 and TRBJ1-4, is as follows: SAVISQKPSRDICQRGTSLTIQCQVDSQVTMMFWYRQQPGQSLTLIATANQGSEATYESGFVIDKFPISRPNLTFSTLTVSNMSPEDSSIYLCSVESTGGLGEKLFFGSGTQLSVL.

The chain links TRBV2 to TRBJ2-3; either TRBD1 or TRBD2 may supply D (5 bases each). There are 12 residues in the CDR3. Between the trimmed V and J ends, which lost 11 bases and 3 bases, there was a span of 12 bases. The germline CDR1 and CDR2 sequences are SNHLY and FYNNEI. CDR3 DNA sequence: TGTGCCGCCTCAGGGAGTACAGATACGCAGTATTTT. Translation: CAASGSTDTQYF. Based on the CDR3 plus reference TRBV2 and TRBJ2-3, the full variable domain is EPEVTQTPSHQVTQMGQEVILRCVPISNHLYFYWYRQILGQKVEFLVSFYNNEISEKSEIFDDQFSVERPDGSNFTLKIRSTKLEDSAMYFCAASGSTDTQYFGPGTRLTVL.

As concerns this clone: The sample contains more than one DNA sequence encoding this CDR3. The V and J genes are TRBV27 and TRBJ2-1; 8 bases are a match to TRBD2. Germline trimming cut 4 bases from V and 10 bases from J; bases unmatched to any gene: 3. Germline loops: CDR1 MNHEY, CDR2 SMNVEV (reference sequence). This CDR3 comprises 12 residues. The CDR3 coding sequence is TGTGCCAGCAGTTCGGGAGGGAACGAGCAGTTCTTC. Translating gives CASSSGGNEQFF.

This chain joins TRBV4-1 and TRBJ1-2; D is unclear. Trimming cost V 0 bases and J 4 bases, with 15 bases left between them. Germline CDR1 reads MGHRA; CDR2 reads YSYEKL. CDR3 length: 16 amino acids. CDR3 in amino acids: CASSQEPPGDSYGYTF. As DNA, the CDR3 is TGCGCCAGCAGCCAAGAGCCCCCAGGTGATTCCTATGGCTACACCTTC.

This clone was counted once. The CDR3 sequence: CASSPPMRGYEQYF. The CDR3 DNA is TGTGCCAGCAGCCCGCCCATGAGGGGATACGAGCAGTACTTC. The chain carries TRBV13 and TRBJ2-7; D might be TRBD1 or TRBD2, each matching 5 bases. The germline V gene has CDR1 PRHDT and CDR2 FYEKMQ (reference sequence). V lost 5 bases to trimming and J lost 4 bases, with 15 bases between them. The CDR3 sequence is 14 residues long.

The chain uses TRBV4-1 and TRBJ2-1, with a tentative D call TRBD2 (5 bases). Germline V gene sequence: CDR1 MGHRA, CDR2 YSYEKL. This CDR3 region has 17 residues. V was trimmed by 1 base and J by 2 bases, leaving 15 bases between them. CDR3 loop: CASSQGPLDIAYNEQFF. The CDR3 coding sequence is TGCGCCAGCAGCCAAGGCCCACTAGATATTGCCTACAATGAGCAGTTCTTC.

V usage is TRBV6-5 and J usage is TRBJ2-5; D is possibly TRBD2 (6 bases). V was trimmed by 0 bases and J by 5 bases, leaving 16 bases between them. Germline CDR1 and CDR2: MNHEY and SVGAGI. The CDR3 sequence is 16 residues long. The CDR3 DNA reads TGTGCCAGCAGTTACTCGGAGGGAGAAGGATTGGAGACCCAGTACTTC. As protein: CASSYSEGEGLETQYF.

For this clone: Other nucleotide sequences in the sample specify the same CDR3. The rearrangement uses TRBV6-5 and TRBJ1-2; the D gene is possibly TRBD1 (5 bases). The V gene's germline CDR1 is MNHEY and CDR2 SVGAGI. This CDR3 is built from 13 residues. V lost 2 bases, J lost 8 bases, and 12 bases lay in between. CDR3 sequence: CASSYGPGNGYTF. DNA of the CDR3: TGTGCCAGCAGTTACGGGCCAGGGAACGGCTACACCTTC.

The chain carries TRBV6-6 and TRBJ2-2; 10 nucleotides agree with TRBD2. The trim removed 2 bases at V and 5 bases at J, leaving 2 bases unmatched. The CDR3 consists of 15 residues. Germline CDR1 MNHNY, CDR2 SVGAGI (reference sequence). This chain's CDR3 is CASSYGTSVTGELFF. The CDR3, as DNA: TGTGCCAGCAGTTACGGGACTAGCGTGACCGGGGAGCTGTTTTTT.

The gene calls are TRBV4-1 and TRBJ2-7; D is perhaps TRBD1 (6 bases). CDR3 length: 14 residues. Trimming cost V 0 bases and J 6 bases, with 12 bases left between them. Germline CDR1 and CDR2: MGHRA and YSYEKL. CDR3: CASSQDRTVLEQYF. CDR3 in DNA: TGCGCCAGCAGCCAAGATCGGACAGTTCTCGAGCAGTACTTC.

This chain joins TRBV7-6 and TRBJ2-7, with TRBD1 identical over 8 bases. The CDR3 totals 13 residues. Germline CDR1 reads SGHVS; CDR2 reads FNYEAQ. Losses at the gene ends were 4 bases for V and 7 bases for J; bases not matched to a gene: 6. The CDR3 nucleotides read TGTGCCAGCAGCTGGCACACAGGGGGAGAGCAGTACTTC. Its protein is CASSWHTGGEQYF.

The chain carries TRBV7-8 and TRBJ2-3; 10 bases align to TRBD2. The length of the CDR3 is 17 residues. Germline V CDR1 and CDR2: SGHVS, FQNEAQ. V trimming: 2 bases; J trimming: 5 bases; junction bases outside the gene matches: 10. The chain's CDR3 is CASSLTLAGALGDTQYF. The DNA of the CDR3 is TGTGCCAGCAGCTTAACGCTAGCGGGAGCCCTGGGAGATACGCAGTATTTT.

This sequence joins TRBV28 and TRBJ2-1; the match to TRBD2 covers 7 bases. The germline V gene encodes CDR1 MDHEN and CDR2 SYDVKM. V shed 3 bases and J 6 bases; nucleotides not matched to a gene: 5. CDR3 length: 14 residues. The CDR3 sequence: CASSLSGALNEQFF. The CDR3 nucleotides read TGTGCCAGCAGTTTGAGCGGGGCCCTCAATGAGCAGTTCTTC. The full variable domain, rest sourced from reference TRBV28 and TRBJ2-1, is DVKVTQSSRYLVKRTGEKVFLECVQDMDHENMFWYRQDPGLGLRLIYFSYDVKMKEKGDIPEGYSVSREKKERFSLILESASTNQTSMYLCASSLSGALNEQFFGPGTRLTVL.

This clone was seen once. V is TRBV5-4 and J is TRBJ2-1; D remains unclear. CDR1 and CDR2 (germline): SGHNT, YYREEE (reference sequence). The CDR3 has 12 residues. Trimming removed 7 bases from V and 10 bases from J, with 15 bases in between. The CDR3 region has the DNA TGTGCCAGCGCCCCGGACGGCTGGGAGCAGTTCTTC. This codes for CASAPDGWEQFF.

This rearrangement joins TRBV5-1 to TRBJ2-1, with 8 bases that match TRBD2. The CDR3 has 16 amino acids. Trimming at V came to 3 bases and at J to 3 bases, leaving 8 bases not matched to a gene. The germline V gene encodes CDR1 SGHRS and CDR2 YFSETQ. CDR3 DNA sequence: TGCGCCAGCAGCTCCCCGGGACTAGGGATCTACAATGAGCAGTTCTTC. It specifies CASSSPGLGIYNEQFF.

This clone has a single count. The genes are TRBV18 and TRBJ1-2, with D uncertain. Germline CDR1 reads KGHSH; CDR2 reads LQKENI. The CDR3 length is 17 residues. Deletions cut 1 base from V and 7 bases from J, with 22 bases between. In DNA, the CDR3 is TGTGCCAGCTCACCACGAGAACCTGAGACGGCGATGGGTGGCTACACCTTC. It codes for CASSPREPETAMGGYTF.

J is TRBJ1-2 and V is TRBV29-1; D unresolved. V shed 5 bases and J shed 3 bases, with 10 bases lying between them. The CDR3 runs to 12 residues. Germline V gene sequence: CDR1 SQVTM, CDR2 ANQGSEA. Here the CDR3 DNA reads TGCAGCGTTCAGGCAGCCCACTATGGCTACACCTTC. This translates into CSVQAAHYGYTF.

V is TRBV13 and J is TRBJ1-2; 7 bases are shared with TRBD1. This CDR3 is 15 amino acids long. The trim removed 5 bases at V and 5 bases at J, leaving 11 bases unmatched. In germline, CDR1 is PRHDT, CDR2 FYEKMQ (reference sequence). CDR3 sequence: CASSLQGSDAYGYTF. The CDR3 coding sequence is TGTGCCAGCAGCCTACAGGGGTCCGATGCTTATGGCTACACCTTC.

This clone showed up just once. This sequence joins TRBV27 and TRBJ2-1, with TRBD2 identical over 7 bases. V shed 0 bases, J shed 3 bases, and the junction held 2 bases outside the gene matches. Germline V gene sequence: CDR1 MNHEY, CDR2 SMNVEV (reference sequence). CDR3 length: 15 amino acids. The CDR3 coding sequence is TGTGCCAGCAGTTTATCGGGGGGGTTCTACAATGAGCAGTTCTTC. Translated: CASSLSGGFYNEQFF.

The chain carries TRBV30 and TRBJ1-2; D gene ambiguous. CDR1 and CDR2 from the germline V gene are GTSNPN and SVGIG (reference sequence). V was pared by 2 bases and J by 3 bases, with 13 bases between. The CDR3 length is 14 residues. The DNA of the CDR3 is TGTGCCTGGAGTCCCGCGAGGGCAGACTATGGCTACACCTTC. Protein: CAWSPARADYGYTF.

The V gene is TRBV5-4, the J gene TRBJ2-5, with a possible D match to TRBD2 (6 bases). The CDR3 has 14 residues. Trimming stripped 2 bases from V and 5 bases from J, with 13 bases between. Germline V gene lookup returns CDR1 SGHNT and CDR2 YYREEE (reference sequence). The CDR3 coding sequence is TGTGCCAGCAGCTTTGGAGGGATCGAGGAGACCCAGTACTTC. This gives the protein CASSFGGIEETQYF.

In DNA form, the CDR3 reads TGTGCCAGTAACCGTGGCAGGGTCCTTAGCAATCAGCCCCAGCATTTT. It specifies CASNRGRVLSNQPQHF. The rearrangement uses TRBV19 and TRBJ1-5, with D perhaps matching TRBD1 (5 bases). The germline CDR1 and CDR2 sequences are LNHDA and SQIVND (reference sequence). The length of the CDR3 is 16 residues. With 7 bases removed from V and 0 bases from J, the gap between germline ends came to 16 bases.

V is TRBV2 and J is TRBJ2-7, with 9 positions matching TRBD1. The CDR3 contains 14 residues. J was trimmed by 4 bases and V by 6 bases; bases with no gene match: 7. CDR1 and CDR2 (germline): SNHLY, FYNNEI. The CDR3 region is CASSPGTGTYEQYF. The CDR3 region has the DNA TGTGCCAGCAGCCCCGGGACAGGGACGTACGAGCAGTACTTC.

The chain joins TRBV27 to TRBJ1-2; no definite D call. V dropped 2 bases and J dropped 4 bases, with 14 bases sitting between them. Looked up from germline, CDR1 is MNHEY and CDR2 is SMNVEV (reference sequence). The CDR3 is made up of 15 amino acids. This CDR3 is CASSLTPSGGYGYTF. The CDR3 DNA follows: TGTGCCAGCAGTTTAACGCCCAGTGGAGGCTATGGCTACACCTTC.

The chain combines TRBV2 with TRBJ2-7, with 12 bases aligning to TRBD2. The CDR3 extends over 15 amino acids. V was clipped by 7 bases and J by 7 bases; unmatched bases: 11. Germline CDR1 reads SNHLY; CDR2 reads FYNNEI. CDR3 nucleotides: TGTGCCAGCATCCCACTAGCGGGGGGCCTAAGTGAGCAGTACTTC. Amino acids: CASIPLAGGLSEQYF.

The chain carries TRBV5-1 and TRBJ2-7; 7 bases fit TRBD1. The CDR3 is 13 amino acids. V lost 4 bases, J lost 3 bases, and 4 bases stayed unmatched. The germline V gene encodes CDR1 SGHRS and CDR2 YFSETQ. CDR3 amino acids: CASSPQGDYEQYF. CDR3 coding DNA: TGCGCCAGCAGCCCCCAGGGGGACTACGAGCAGTACTTC.

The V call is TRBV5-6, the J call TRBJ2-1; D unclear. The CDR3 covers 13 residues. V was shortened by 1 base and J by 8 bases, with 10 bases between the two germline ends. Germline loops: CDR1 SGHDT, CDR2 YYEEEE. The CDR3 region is CASSLWGPDEQFF. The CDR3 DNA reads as TGTGCCAGCAGCTTGTGGGGTCCTGATGAGCAGTTCTTC.

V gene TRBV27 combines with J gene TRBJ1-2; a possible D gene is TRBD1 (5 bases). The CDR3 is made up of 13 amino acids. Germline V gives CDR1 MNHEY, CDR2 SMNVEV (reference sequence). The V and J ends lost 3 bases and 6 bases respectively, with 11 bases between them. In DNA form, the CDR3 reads TGTGCCAGCAGTTTCGGAGGGGCGCATGGCTACACCTTC. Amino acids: CASSFGGAHGYTF.